A selection of T cell receptor beta chains follows, all from one sample in a study of CD8 T cells in ankylosing spondylitis. TCRdb itself ran the 5' RACE reads through MiXCR, one entry per CDR3 protein. The profile shows about 140,000 distinct CDR3 sequences, roughly an eighth of them singletons. The sample consisted of blood, either unsorted or a sorted T cell fraction (not recorded which). Source of these receptors: a female donor with ankylosing spondylitis or in good health (not recorded which). Both conserved end residues are part of each CDR3. D genes are given only for firm matches. A clone size is listed for some rows: how often the clone was seen (once, few, many), or a class if it is expanded.

size: few; D: TRBD2; J: TRBJ2-7; V: TRBV5-4; length: 17; CDR3: CASSLVGYSGGAYEQYF; DNA: TGTGCCAGCAGCTTGGTCGGGTATAGCGGGGGAGCCTACGAGCAGTACTTC
size: once; D: TRBD2; J: TRBJ2-2; V: TRBV20-1; length: 15; CDR3: CSARNGGGAVGELFF; DNA: TGCAGTGCTAGAAATGGCGGGGGGGCAGTCGGGGAGCTGTTTTTT
size: once; D: -; J: TRBJ2-1; V: TRBV7-6; length: 14; CDR3: CASTSVGRGNEQFF; DNA: TGTGCCAGCACCAGCGTCGGGCGGGGCAATGAGCAGTTCTTC
size: -; D: TRBD1; J: TRBJ1-6; V: TRBV7-9; length: 14; CDR3: CASSLGQGHSPLHF; DNA: TGTGCCAGCAGCCTGGGACAGGGCCATTCACCCCTCCACTTT
size: many; D: TRBD2; J: TRBJ2-1; V: TRBV20-1; length: 14; CDR3: CSARPSGGAFEQFF; DNA: TGCAGTGCCAGACCAAGCGGGGGGGCCTTTGAGCAGTTCTTC
size: many; D: -; J: TRBJ2-1; V: TRBV24-1; length: 13; CDR3: CATSDLRRVGQFF; DNA: TGTGCCACCAGTGATTTGAGGCGGGTAGGACAGTTCTTC
size: many; D: TRBD2; J: TRBJ2-5; V: TRBV5-8; length: 17; CDR3: CASSLYLAGGIMETQYF; DNA: TGTGCCAGCAGCTTATATCTAGCGGGGGGCATAATGGAGACCCAGTACTTC
size: -; D: TRBD2; J: TRBJ2-2; V: TRBV7-6; length: 14; CDR3: CASSLLAGTGELFF; DNA: TGTGCCAGCAGCTTGCTAGCGGGAACCGGGGAGCTGTTTTTT
size: many; D: TRBD2; J: TRBJ2-1; V: TRBV6-1; length: 16; CDR3: CASSTVGTSGYNEQFF; DNA: TGTGCCAGCAGTACGGTTGGGACTAGCGGCTACAATGAGCAGTTCTTC
size: -; D: -; J: TRBJ1-1; V: TRBV12-3/TRBV12-4; length: 12; CDR3: CASRGTYTEAFF; DNA: TGTGCCAGCAGGGGGACCTACACTGAAGCTTTCTTT
size: many; D: -; J: TRBJ2-2; V: TRBV20-1; length: 14; CDR3: CSAREGVGSGELFF; DNA: TGCAGTGCTAGAGAGGGGGTTGGCTCCGGGGAGCTGTTTTTT
size: -; D: TRBD2; J: TRBJ2-1; V: TRBV11-3; length: 16; CDR3: CASSTKMAGARNEQFF; DNA: TGTGCCAGCAGCACTAAGATGGCGGGAGCCCGCAATGAGCAGTTCTTC
size: many; D: -; J: TRBJ2-7; V: TRBV5-1; length: 12; CDR3: CASSSDIYEQYF; DNA: TGCGCCAGCAGCTCAGACATATACGAGCAGTACTTC
size: many; D: -; J: TRBJ2-3; V: TRBV7-9; length: 15; CDR3: CASSLRRDIWDTQYF; DNA: TGTGCCAGCAGCTTAAGGCGGGATATATGGGATACGCAGTATTTT
size: many; D: -; J: TRBJ1-6; V: TRBV6-5; length: 14; CDR3: CASSYEGLNSPLHF; DNA: TGTGCCAGCAGTTACGAGGGCCTCAATTCACCCCTCCACTTT
size: few; D: TRBD1; J: TRBJ1-2; V: TRBV5-1; length: 17; CDR3: CASSRDTGGRANYGYTF; DNA: TGCGCCAGCAGCCGTGACACAGGGGGCCGAGCTAACTATGGCTACACCTTC
size: -; D: -; J: TRBJ1-1; V: TRBV5-5; length: 13; CDR3: CASSLGSSVWAFF; DNA: TGTGCCAGCAGCTTGGGGAGCAGTGTTTGGGCTTTCTTT
size: few; D: -; J: TRBJ2-7; V: TRBV7-8; length: 15; CDR3: CASSLVGMGRDEQYF; DNA: TGTGCCAGCAGCTTAGTGGGGATGGGTCGTGACGAGCAGTACTTC
size: many; D: TRBD1; J: TRBJ2-5; V: TRBV5-1; length: 14; CDR3: CASSSGDSQETQYF; DNA: TGCGCCAGCAGCTCCGGGGACAGCCAAGAGACCCAGTACTTC
size: -; D: TRBD1; J: TRBJ1-2; V: TRBV7-3; length: 17; CDR3: CASSDTPAEGQGYGYTF; DNA: TGTGCCAGCAGCGATACCCCAGCCGAGGGACAGGGTTATGGCTACACCTTC
size: many; D: TRBD2; J: TRBJ2-1; V: TRBV12-3/TRBV12-4; length: 16; CDR3: CASRALAASSYNEQFF; DNA: TGTGCCAGCAGGGCCCTAGCGGCGAGCTCCTACAATGAGCAGTTCTTC
size: many; D: TRBD1; J: TRBJ1-2; V: TRBV6-1; length: 18; CDR3: CASRNSGTGEPSNYGYTF; DNA: TGTGCCAGCAGGAATTCCGGGACAGGGGAACCCTCTAACTATGGCTACACCTTC
size: many; D: TRBD2; J: TRBJ2-2; V: TRBV20-1; length: 15; CDR3: CSALNGGAFTGELFF; DNA: TGCAGTGCTCTCAACGGGGGGGCTTTTACCGGGGAGCTGTTTTTT
size: many; D: TRBD1; J: TRBJ1-1; V: TRBV7-2; length: 12; CDR3: CASSSGRGKAFF; DNA: TGTGCCAGCAGCTCTGGCAGGGGGAAAGCTTTCTTT
size: many; D: -; J: TRBJ2-3; V: TRBV7-2; length: 14; CDR3: CASTRTVSTDTQYF; DNA: TGTGCCAGCACCCGGACAGTTAGCACAGATACGCAGTATTTT
size: many; D: TRBD2; J: TRBJ2-1; V: TRBV5-1; length: 18; CDR3: CASSLSSGRASLYNEQFF; DNA: TGCGCCAGCAGCTTGAGTTCCGGGAGGGCCTCCCTGTACAATGAGCAGTTCTTC
size: many; D: -; J: TRBJ1-2; V: TRBV20-1; length: 13; CDR3: CSARVQGGYGYTF; DNA: TGCAGTGCTAGAGTCCAAGGGGGGTATGGCTACACCTTC
size: -; D: -; J: TRBJ2-7; V: TRBV5-1; length: 16; CDR3: CASSSLTGGRSYEQYF; DNA: TGCGCCAGCAGCTCCTTGACGGGGGGCAGATCCTACGAGCAGTACTTC
size: many; D: -; J: TRBJ1-1; V: TRBV4-2; length: 14; CDR3: CASSQENGRGEAFF; DNA: TGTGCCAGCAGCCAAGAAAACGGGCGCGGTGAAGCTTTCTTT
size: many; D: TRBD1; J: TRBJ1-1; V: TRBV20-1; length: 15; CDR3: CSARDRGRWDTEAFF; DNA: TGCAGTGCTAGAGACAGGGGGCGTTGGGACACTGAAGCTTTCTTT
size: many; D: -; J: TRBJ1-3; V: TRBV14; length: 16; CDR3: CASSQVAGDSGNTIYF; DNA: TGTGCCAGCAGCCAAGTAGCAGGGGACTCTGGAAACACCATATATTTT
size: many; D: -; J: TRBJ2-3; V: TRBV24-1; length: 14; CDR3: CATSRDLLADTQYF; DNA: TGTGCCACCAGTCGCGATTTACTAGCAGATACGCAGTATTTT
size: many; D: TRBD2; J: TRBJ2-2; V: TRBV5-1; length: 17; CDR3: CASSPRTSGVNTGELFF; DNA: TGCGCCAGCAGCCCCCGGACTAGCGGGGTGAACACCGGGGAGCTGTTTTTT
size: many; D: -; J: TRBJ1-2; V: TRBV28; length: 17; CDR3: CASNPPLSYPNGYGYTF; DNA: TGTGCCAGCAACCCCCCCCTTTCTTACCCCAACGGCTATGGCTACACCTTC
size: many; D: -; J: TRBJ1-2; V: TRBV5-1; length: 12; CDR3: CASRNRQYGYTF; DNA: TGCGCCAGCCGGAATCGACAATATGGCTACACCTTC
size: many; D: -; J: TRBJ1-5; V: TRBV19; length: 16; CDR3: CASSPQWGGGNQPQHF; DNA: TGTGCCAGTAGTCCCCAATGGGGGGGAGGCAATCAGCCCCAGCATTTT